This TCR beta chain was identified during a study of tumor and adjacent non-tumor tissue in lung cancer (dated by TCRdb to the late 2010s). Regarding the complete study: The cohort included more than 9 adenocarcinoma, 2 squamous cell carcinoma and 1 small cell lung cancer patients. The 15 enrolled patients, of whom some 10 were men and 5 were women, were aged about 30 to 80 years and were diagnosed with TNM stage I to III disease. In total, sequencing yielded approximately 130,000,000 productive TCRbeta reads, which works out to an average of approximately 4 million reads per sample. Using bulk TCRbeta repertoires from some 16 lung cancer patients, the study set lung tumor tissue side by side with matched distant non-tumor lung tissue. About 30 paired specimens, one tumor and one normal lung sample per patient, were profiled by TCRbeta CDR3 sequencing.

Per the germline V gene (reference sequence), LNHDA is the CDR1 and SQIVND is the CDR2. The CDR3 runs 15 amino acids, cysteine and phenylalanine included. Only the CDR3 portion is preserved as DNA: 45 bases, with reading frame beginning at the first base. V loses 7 bases of germline sequence and J loses 4 bases, and the interval between the two ends is 16 bases. General conclusions and limits of the study: Tumor tissue showed significantly greater TCR diversity (inverse Simpson) than normal lung tissue (approximately 400 vs 170, P = 0.0075, Mann-Whitney U test). Only about 15 patients were in the cohort, and the authors stated that larger samples and more detailed clinical data are needed. TCR diversity was significantly higher in younger patients, and greater tumor TCR diversity was associated with shorter overall survival and shorter disease-free survival. The top 100 clones made up a significantly larger cumulative share of the repertoire in normal lung than in tumor tissue. Neither the sequencing platform nor unique molecular identifiers are named or mentioned anywhere in the methods. Because peripheral blood was not sequenced, the blood TCRbeta repertoires of the lung cancer patients in the study went unexamined.

Libraries came from multiplex PCR. Sequencing took place on an Illumina HiSeq 2500. TCRbeta libraries were constructed through three rounds of nested PCR with primers (Table S4) according to protocols adapted from ARM-PCR. PCR products of 200-500 bp were gel-excised and purified with the QIAquick gel extraction kit before sequencing. The study's own analysis went as follows. Reads were cleaned using Trimmomatic, were merged into complete CDR3 sequences using FLASH, and were assigned to V(D)J germline segments using MiTCR. VDJtools was used to compute clonal diversity as the inverse Simpson's index. In-frame sequences lacking a premature stop codon were counted as productive reads. TCRdb cleaned the public reads at Q25 with fastp, built clones with MiXCR and kept in-frame beta chains. Each entry is one CDR3 protein sequence, shown with its most common DNA and genes. Here the V and J calls rest on TCRdb's processing, not on the authors' analysis. The sample contains roughly 81,000 distinct CDR3 sequences, under 70% of them found a single time. The ten largest account for roughly 12% of the sample.

Bulk unsorted tissue served as the source for RNA extraction, and RNA quality was assessed using a NanoDrop ND-1000 and an Agilent 2100. Donors were newly diagnosed lung cancer patients admitted for thoracic surgery in China between August and November 2014, without prior chemotherapy. Patients who had received previous radiotherapy or chemotherapy, or who had another concurrent cancer, were excluded from the study. Pieces of surgical tissue measuring about 1-2 cm3 were kept in RNAlater solution and held at -80 degrees C until needed. Concerning this clonotype: The antigen it binds to is not known. Per-base quality was not reported, and no clone a single base away is much larger than it.

The specimen sequenced was lung tumor tissue. This clonotype was obtained from a woman in her 70s with non-small cell lung cancer. The V and J genes are TRBV19 and TRBJ2-2; TRBD2 might be the D gene, on 5 matching bases. The CDR3 here reads CASIWRGFGTGELFF. The nucleotide sequence reads TGTGCCAGTATATGGAGAGGGTTCGGCACCGGGGAGCTGTTTTTT.